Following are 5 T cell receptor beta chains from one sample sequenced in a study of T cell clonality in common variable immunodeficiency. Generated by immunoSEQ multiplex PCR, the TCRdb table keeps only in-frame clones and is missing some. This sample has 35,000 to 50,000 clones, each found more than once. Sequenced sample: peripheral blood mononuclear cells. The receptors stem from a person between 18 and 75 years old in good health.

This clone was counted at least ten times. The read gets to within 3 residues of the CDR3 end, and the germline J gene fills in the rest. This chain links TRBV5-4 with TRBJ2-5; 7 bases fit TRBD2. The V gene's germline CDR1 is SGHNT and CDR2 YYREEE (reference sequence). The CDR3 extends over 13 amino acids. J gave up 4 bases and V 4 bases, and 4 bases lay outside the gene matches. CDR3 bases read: TGTGCCAGCAGCCCCGGGGGGTCAGAGACC. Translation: CASSPGGSET. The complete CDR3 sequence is CASSPGGSETQYF. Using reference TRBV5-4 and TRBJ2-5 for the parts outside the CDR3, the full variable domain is ETGVTQSPTHLIKTRGQQVTLRCSSQSGHNTVSWYQQALGQGPQFIFQYYREEENGRGNFPPRFSGLQFPNYSSELNVNALELDDSALYLCASSPGGSETQYFGPGTRLLVL.

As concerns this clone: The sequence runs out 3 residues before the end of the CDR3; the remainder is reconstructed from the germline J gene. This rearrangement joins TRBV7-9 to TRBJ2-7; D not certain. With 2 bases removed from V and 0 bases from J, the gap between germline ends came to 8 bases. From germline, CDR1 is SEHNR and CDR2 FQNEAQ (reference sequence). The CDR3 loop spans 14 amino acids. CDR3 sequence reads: CASSLSQASYEQYF. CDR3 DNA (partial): TGTGCCAGCAGCTTATCCCAGGCCTCCTACGAG.

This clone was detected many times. Partial CDR3 DNA: TGTGCCAGTAGCGACCCCAGGGGAGGCCAAGAGACC. It encodes CASSDPRGGQET. From start to end, the CDR3 is CASSDPRGGQETQYF. V and J are TRBV19 and TRBJ2-5; D tentatively fits TRBD1 or TRBD2 (6 bases each). The read ends 3 residues before the CDR3 terminus; that terminus is restored from the germline J gene. In germline, CDR1 is LNHDA, CDR2 SQIVND (reference sequence). Trimming took off 6 bases at V and 1 base at J, with 15 bases between the two ends. The CDR3 covers 15 residues.

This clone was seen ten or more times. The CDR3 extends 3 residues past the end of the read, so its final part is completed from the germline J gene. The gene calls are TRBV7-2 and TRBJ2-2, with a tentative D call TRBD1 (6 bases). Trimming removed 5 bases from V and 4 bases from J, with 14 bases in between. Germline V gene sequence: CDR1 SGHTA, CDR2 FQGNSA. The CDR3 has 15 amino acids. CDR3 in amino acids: CASSGTGSGTGELFF. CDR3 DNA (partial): TGTGCCAGCAGCGGAACAGGGTCGGGCACCGGGGAG.

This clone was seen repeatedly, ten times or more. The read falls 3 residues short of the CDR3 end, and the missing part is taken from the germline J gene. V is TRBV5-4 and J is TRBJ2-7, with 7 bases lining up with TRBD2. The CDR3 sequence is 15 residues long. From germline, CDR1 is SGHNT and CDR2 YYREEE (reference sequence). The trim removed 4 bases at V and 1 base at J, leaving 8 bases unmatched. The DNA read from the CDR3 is TGTGCCAGCAGCCCCGGGGGGTCCAGATCCTACGAG. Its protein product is CASSPGGSRSYE. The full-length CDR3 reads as CASSPGGSRSYEQYF.